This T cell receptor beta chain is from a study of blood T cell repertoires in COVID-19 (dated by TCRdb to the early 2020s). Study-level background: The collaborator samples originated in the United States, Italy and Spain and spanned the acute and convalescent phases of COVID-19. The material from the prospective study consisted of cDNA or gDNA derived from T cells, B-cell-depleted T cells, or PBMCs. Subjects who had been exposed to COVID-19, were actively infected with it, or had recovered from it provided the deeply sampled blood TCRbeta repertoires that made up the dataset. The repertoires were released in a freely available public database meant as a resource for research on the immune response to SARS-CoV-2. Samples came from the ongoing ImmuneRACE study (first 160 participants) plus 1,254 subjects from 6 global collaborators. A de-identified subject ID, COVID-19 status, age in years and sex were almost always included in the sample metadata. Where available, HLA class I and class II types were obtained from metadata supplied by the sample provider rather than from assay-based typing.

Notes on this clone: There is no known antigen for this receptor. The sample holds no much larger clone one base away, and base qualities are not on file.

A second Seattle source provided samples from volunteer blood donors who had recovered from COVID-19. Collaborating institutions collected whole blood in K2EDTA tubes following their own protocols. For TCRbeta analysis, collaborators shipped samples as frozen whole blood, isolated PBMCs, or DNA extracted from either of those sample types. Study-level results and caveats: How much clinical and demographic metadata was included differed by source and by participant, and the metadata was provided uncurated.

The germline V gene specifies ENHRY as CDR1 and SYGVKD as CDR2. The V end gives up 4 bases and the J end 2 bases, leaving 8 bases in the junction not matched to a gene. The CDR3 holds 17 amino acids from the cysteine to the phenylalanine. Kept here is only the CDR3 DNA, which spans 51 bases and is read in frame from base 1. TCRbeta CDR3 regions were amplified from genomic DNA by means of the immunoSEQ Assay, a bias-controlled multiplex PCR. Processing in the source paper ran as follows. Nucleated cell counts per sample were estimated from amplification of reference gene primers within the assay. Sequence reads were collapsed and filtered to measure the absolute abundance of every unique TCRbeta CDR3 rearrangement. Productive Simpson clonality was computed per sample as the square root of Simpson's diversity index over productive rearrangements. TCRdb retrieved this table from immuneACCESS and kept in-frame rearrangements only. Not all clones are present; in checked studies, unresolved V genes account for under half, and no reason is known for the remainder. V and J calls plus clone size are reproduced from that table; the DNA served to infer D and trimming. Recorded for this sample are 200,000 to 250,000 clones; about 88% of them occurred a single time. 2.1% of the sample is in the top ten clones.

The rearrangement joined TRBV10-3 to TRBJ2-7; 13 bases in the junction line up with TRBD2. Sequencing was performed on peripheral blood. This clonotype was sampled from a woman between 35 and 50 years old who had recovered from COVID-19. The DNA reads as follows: TGTGCCATCAGTGGTAACCATGGGACTAGCGGGGCCTACGAGCAGTACTTC. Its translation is CAISGNHGTSGAYEQYF.